This TCR beta chain is from a study of shared clonotypes between healthy human individuals. Study-level findings and limits: Clonotype sharing among donors was expected to depend on sequencing depth. Sampling covered blood only; tissue repertoires likely differ.

Concerning this clone itself: Its antigen is unidentified.

Several immunoSEQ plates received, in even portions, the genomic DNA of each subset. Every unsorted PBMC PCR replicate was loaded with 300 ng DNA, around 30,000 T cell genomes. The protocol was immunoSEQ multiplex PCR, while the TCRdb copy is restricted to in-frame clones and leaves out a portion. The sample lists about 500,000 clones; roughly three quarters were seen once. Germline CDR1 MGHDK, CDR2 SYGVNS. CDR3 length: 11 residues. V was shortened by 6 bases and J by 4 bases, with 6 bases between the two germline ends. The TCR was taken from a woman between 40 and 55 years old in good health. Some clones in this sample may be carry-over from other donors' samples. The chain employs TRBV25-1 and TRBJ1-2, with D unclear. Sequencing was carried out using PBMCs. CDR3 amino acids: CASSSVYGYTF. The CDR3 DNA follows: TGTGCCAGCAGCAGTGTCTATGGCTACACCTTC.